This T cell receptor beta chain was recovered during a study of blood T cell repertoires in COVID-19. The overall study: T cells, B-cell-depleted T cells, or PBMCs supplied cDNA or gDNA.

The method was immunoSEQ multiplex PCR; TCRdb's version includes in-frame clones alone and lacks a portion of them. In the table there are over 200,000 clones, 85% to 90% of which are singletons. Germline V CDR1 and CDR2: LGHDT, YNNKEL (reference sequence). The CDR3 is 12 residues long. The trim removed 5 bases at V and 16 bases at J, leaving 11 bases unmatched. The J gene is TRBJ2-1, the V gene TRBV3-1 (or the pseudogene TRBV3-2); 7 positions agree with TRBD2. This clonotype was obtained from a woman aged 50 to 60 in a cohort exposed to, infected with or recovered from COVID-19 (not recorded which). Sequencing was performed on PBMCs or T cells enriched from blood (not recorded which). The CDR3 nucleotides are TGTGCCAGCAGCTTCTGGGGGGGACCCCAATTCTTC. This sequence encodes CASSFWGGPQFF.